This T cell receptor (beta chain) was found in a study of blood T cell repertoires in COVID-19 (dated by TCRdb to the early 2020s). Some background on the complete study: Samples covering the acute and convalescent phases of COVID-19 were provided by collaborators in the United States, Italy and Spain. The repertoires were made available in a free public database intended to serve as a resource for research on the immune response to SARS-CoV-2. The prospective study material was composed of cDNA or gDNA derived from T cells, B-cell-depleted T cells, or PBMCs. The samples were drawn from two sources: the first 160 participants of the ongoing ImmuneRACE study, and over 950 subjects contributed by 6 global collaborators. Where HLA class I and class II types were available, the types were taken from metadata supplied by the sample provider, not from assay-based typing. A de-identified subject ID, COVID-19 status, age in years and sex were almost always included in the sample metadata. The dataset comprised deeply sampled blood TCRbeta repertoires from subjects exposed to, actively infected with, or recovered from COVID-19.

Only a few counts were recorded for this clone. It has no known antigen specificity. Base quality data are lacking; no much larger clone is found one base away. TCRbeta CDR3 regions were amplified from genomic DNA using the immunoSEQ Assay, a bias-controlled multiplex PCR. On the study's bioinformatics: The number of nucleated cells in each sample was estimated from the amplification of reference gene primers within the assay. Sequence reads were collapsed and filtered to measure the absolute abundance of every unique TCRbeta CDR3 rearrangement. For each sample, productive Simpson clonality was calculated by taking the square root of Simpson's diversity index across productive rearrangements. Held by TCRdb, this immuneACCESS table contains in-frame sequences only and omits some clones. Under half of the omission traces to an unresolved V gene where checked; the cause of the rest is unknown. That table is the source of V, J and clone size, and D and trimming were worked out from the DNA. The sample table shows fewer than 250,000 clones, and approximately 81% are seen once. The leading ten clones occupy about 0.91% of the sample.

Between the V and J ends, shortened by 0 bases and 9 bases respectively, the junction contains 15 bases. The CDR3 covers 14 residues, taking in both the cysteine and the phenylalanine. The CDR3 DNA has 42 bases and is translated from base 1. The germline V gene (reference sequence) supplies CDR1 SGHNT and CDR2 YYREEE. General conclusions and limits of the study: The quantity of clinical and demographic metadata differed by source and by participant and was supplied without curation.

The collaborating institutions used their own protocols to collect whole blood in K2EDTA tubes. For TCRbeta analysis, collaborator samples were shipped as frozen whole blood, as isolated PBMCs, or as DNA extracted from either sample type. The sample was peripheral blood. This receptor was identified in a man aged 40-49 years with acute or convalescent COVID-19. The sequence joins TRBV5-4 to TRBJ1-2; the D gene remains uncertain. The DNA sequence is TGTGCCAGCAGCTTGGAGGGAGGGAGAGAAAGCTACACCTTC. This codes for CASSLEGGRESYTF.